This T cell receptor beta chain appears in the sequencing data of a study of T-cell reconstitution after alpha-beta-depleted transplantation in children. Preparation of the TCRbeta library was carried out with unique molecular identifiers. One entry per CDR3 protein results from TCRdb running MiXCR on the PCR reads. The repertoire holds more than 300,000 distinct CDR3 sequences, around 15% seen once, with roughly 40% in the top ten. The ends were cut back, 5 bases at V and 8 bases at J, with 16 bases in the middle. Germline CDR1 and CDR2: KGHSH and LQKENI. The CDR3 length is 15 residues. The TCR comes from a male patient aged 2-15 years who had a stem cell transplant for acute lymphoblastic leukemia, so the T cells may come from the graft donor. This sample comprised PBMCs, mostly from graft donor cells, obtained 360 days after TCRalphabeta/CD19-depleted stem cell transplant. The rearrangement uses TRBV18 and TRBJ1-6, with D uncertain. CDR3 in DNA: TGTGCCAGCTCATCGACACCTCCGGCGGATTCACCCCTCCACTTT. It encodes CASSSTPPADSPLHF.